The sequence of this T cell receptor beta chain was determined in a study of blood T cell repertoires in COVID-19. In the study overall: Specimens from acute and convalescent COVID-19 originated in the United States, Italy and Spain. The cDNA or gDNA used as material had been derived from T cells, B-cell-depleted T cells, or PBMCs.

Original processing notes: Amplifying reference gene primers gave estimates of nucleated cell counts. TCRdb's copy holds only in-frame clones and misses some; the assay was immunoSEQ multiplex PCR. V and J calls and clone size are those listed in that table; D and trimming were worked out from the DNA. The table has around 200,000 clones, over 70% seen once. The CDR3 has 14 amino acids. J gave up 4 bases and V 5 bases, and 6 bases lay outside the gene matches. Per germline, CDR1 MDHEN and CDR2 SYDVKM. This clone was seen at least ten times. The genes are TRBV28 and TRBJ2-5; 8 bases map to TRBD1. The TCR comes from a woman aged 70-85 years with acute or convalescent COVID-19. Material for sequencing was peripheral blood. CDR3 bases: TGTGCCAGCAGTGCGCATGACAGGGGAGAGACCCAGTACTTC. This gives the protein CASSAHDRGETQYF.